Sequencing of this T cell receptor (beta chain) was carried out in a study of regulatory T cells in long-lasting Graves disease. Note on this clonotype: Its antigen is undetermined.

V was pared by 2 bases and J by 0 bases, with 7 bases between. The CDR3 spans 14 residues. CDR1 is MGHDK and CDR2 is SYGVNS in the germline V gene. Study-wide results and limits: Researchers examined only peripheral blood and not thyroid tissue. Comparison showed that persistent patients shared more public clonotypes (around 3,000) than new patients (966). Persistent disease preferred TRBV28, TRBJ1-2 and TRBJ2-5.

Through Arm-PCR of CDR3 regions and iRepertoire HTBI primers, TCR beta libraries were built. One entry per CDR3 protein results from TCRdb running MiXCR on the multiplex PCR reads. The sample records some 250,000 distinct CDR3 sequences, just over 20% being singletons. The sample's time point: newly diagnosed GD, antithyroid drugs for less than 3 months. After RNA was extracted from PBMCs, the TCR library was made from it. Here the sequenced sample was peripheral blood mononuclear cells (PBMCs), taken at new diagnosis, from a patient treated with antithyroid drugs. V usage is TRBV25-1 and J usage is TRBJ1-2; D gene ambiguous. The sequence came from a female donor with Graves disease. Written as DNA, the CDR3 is TGTGCCAGCAGTGAAACGGCAGCTAACTATGGCTACACCTTC. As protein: CASSETAANYGYTF.